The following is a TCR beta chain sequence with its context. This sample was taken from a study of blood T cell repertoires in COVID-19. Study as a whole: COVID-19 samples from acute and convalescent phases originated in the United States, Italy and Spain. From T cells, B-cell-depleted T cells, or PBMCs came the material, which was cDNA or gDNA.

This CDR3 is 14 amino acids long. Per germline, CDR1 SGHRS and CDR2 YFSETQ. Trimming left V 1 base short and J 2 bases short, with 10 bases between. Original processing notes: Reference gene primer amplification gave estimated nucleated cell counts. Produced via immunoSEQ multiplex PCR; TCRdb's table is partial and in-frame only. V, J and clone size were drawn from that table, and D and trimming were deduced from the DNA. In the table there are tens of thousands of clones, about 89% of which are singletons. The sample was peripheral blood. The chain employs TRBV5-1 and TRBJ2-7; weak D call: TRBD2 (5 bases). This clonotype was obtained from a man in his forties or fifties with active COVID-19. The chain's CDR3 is CASSLSARAYEQYF. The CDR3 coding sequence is TGCGCCAGCAGCTTGTCCGCGAGGGCCTACGAGCAGTACTTC.